Below, 13 T cell receptor beta chains from the same sample are listed, as sequenced in a study of blood T cell repertoires in COVID-19. Only in-frame clones appear in the TCRdb table, and some are missing; sequencing was by immunoSEQ multiplex PCR. The sample has about 160,000 clones; around 85% are singletons. The sequenced material came from peripheral blood. These receptors all come from a man at least 80 years old with COVID-19, enrolled during active disease.

The J gene is TRBJ2-2, the V gene TRBV2, with 13 bases that match TRBD2. Germline V gene lookup returns CDR1 SNHLY and CDR2 FYNNEI. Trimming cost V 5 bases and J 7 bases; bases outside gene matches: 4. This CDR3 has 15 residues. DNA of the CDR3: TGTGCCAGCAGTTCACTAGCGGGGGGGCTCGGGGAGCTGTTTTTT. Protein: CASSSLAGGLGELFF.

This rearrangement joins TRBV29-1 to TRBJ2-5; D gene ambiguous. This CDR3 comprises 10 residues. Germline CDR1 and CDR2: SQVTM and ANQGSEA. Trimming stripped 4 bases from V and 5 bases from J, with 5 bases between. The CDR3: CSVVRETQYF. CDR3 sequence (DNA): TGCAGCGTTGTGAGGGAGACCCAGTACTTC.

V usage is TRBV11-2 and J usage is TRBJ1-1, with TRBD1 as a possible D gene (5 bases). Germline V gives CDR1 SGHAT, CDR2 FQNNGV. The CDR3 loop spans 16 amino acids. Trimming pared 1 base from V and 1 base from J, leaving 13 bases between. The CDR3 DNA follows: TGTGCCAGCAGCTTAGTGGAGGGGCAGGGGAACACTGAAGCTTTCTTT. It translates to CASSLVEGQGNTEAFF.

The chain combines TRBV18 with TRBJ2-7; 7 bases fit TRBD1. This CDR3 contains 14 residues. Germline V CDR1 and CDR2: KGHSH, LQKENI. V trimming: 5 bases; J trimming: 5 bases; junction bases outside the gene matches: 9. CDR3 in amino acids: CASSAIRQGDEQYF. The CDR3, as DNA: TGTGCCAGCTCAGCAATAAGACAGGGAGACGAGCAGTACTTC.

This clone was seen only a few times. J is TRBJ1-2 and V is TRBV14; TRBD1 matches 10 bases. Germline trimming cut 2 bases from V and 4 bases from J; bases unmatched to any gene: 4. The germline gives CDR1 SGHDN, CDR2 FVKESK. This CDR3 region has 15 residues. The CDR3 loop is CASSQRDRGVYGYTF. The DNA of the CDR3 is TGTGCCAGCAGCCAAAGGGACAGGGGAGTCTATGGCTACACCTTC.

CDR3 sequence (DNA): TGTGCCAGCAGTCGGTCCGGAGGGATTAGCTCCTACGAGCAGTACTTC. Amino acids: CASSRSGGISSYEQYF. The chain combines TRBV7-8 with TRBJ2-7, with D possibly TRBD2 on 6 matching bases. The germline V gene encodes CDR1 SGHVS and CDR2 FQNEAQ. The CDR3 covers 16 residues. Trimming pared 6 bases from V and 0 bases from J, leaving 18 bases between.

The chain recombines TRBV19 with TRBJ1-5; 9 bases are shared with TRBD1. V dropped 3 bases and J dropped 4; count of bases not matched to a gene: 7. CDR1 is LNHDA and CDR2 is SQIVND in the germline V gene (reference sequence). This CDR3 region has 16 residues. The CDR3 here is CASSITGTGSNQPQHF. CDR3 DNA sequence: TGTGCCAGTAGTATTACCGGGACAGGGTCTAATCAGCCCCAGCATTTT.

The chain has TRBV6-5 and TRBJ1-1, with 7 bases identical to TRBD1. This CDR3 has 15 amino acids. CDR1 is MNHEY and CDR2 is SVGAGI in the germline V gene. Trimming at V came to 7 bases and at J to 5 bases, leaving 13 bases not matched to a gene. CDR3 coding DNA: TGTGCCAGCAACTTAATGGAGGGGGCTGGAACTGAAGCTTTCTTT. Encoded protein: CASNLMEGAGTEAFF.

The chain recombines TRBV3-1 (or the pseudogene TRBV3-2) with TRBJ1-1; possibly TRBD1 for D (5 bases). The V end lost 5 bases, the J end lost 5 bases, and 15 bases lay between the germline ends. The length of the CDR3 is 14 residues. CDR1 is LGHDT and CDR2 is YNNKEL in the germline V gene (reference sequence). CDR3 in DNA: TGTGCCAGCAGCTTTCCGGGAGCAGGGACTGAAGCTTTCTTT. Translating it yields CASSFPGAGTEAFF.

This chain connects TRBV11-3 to TRBJ2-7, with TRBD1 matching 7 bases. The germline CDR1 and CDR2 sequences are SGHNT and YENEEA. V dropped 5 bases and J dropped 7; count of bases not matched to a gene: 14. CDR3 length equals 15 residues. The CDR3 region has the DNA TGTGCCAGCAGCCGCAAACAGGGGCCCTTGGGGGAGCAGTACTTC. This translates into CASSRKQGPLGEQYF.

This chain links TRBV6-1 with TRBJ1-3; D possibly corresponds to TRBD1 (5 bases). V lost 1 base to trimming and J lost 0 bases, with 10 bases between them. Germline CDR1 and CDR2: MNHNS and SASEGT. CDR3 size: 16 residues. The CDR3 sequence is CASSEGGDPSGNTIYF. Here the CDR3 DNA reads TGTGCCAGCAGTGAAGGGGGGGATCCCTCTGGAAACACCATATATTTT.

This CDR3 is CASSVGVGSSYEQYF. DNA for the CDR3: TGTGCCAGCAGCGTAGGGGTAGGGAGCTCCTACGAGCAGTACTTC. V and J are TRBV9 and TRBJ2-7, with D possibly matching TRBD2 (5 bases). This CDR3 contains 15 residues. V was pared by 0 bases and J by 0 bases, with 10 bases between. CDR1 and CDR2 (germline): SGDLS, YYNGEE.

J is TRBJ1-2 and V is TRBV12-3 or TRBV12-4; D is unresolved. This CDR3 region has 12 residues. Trimming pared 5 bases from V and 2 bases from J, leaving 6 bases between. CDR3 DNA: TGTGCCAGCAGTACACAGAACTATGGCTACACCTTC. Translation: CASSTQNYGYTF.